These 28 T cell receptor beta chains share one sample of origin, sequenced in a study of blood T cell repertoires in COVID-19. Produced via immunoSEQ multiplex PCR; TCRdb's table is partial and in-frame only. The table lists 150,000 or so clones, about 86% of them singletons. Sequencing was performed on peripheral blood. These receptor sequences come from a man aged 50-60 years with active or convalescent COVID-19.

This chain links TRBV18 with TRBJ2-7; D gene unclear. Trimming took off 3 bases at V and 1 base at J, with 10 bases between the two ends. CDR3 length equals 14 residues. Germline lookup yields CDR1 KGHSH and CDR2 LQKENI. The CDR3 DNA reads as TGTGCCAGCTCACCCAACTACCCTTCCTACGAGCAGTACTTC. This sequence encodes CASSPNYPSYEQYF. Filled out from reference TRBV18 and TRBJ2-7, the complete variable domain reads NAGVMQNPRHLVRRRGQEARLRCSPMKGHSHVYWYRQLPEEGLKFMVYLQKENIIDESGMPKERFSAEFPKEGPSILRIQQVVRGDSAAYFCASSPNYPSYEQYFGPGTRLTVT.

The chain is built from TRBV10-3 and TRBJ2-2; tentative D call: TRBD2 (5 bases). The CDR3 runs 16 residues. The ends were cut back, 2 bases at V and 4 bases at J, with 14 bases in the middle. Germline V gives CDR1 ENHRY, CDR2 SYGVKD. CDR3 nucleotides: TGTGCCATCAGTGAGCTCGAGGGAGCAAGCACCGGGGAGCTGTTTTTT. This sequence encodes CAISELEGASTGELFF.

V gene TRBV29-1 combines with J gene TRBJ2-2, with 7 bases lining up with TRBD1. This CDR3 is built from 13 residues. Germline V gene lookup returns CDR1 SQVTM and CDR2 ANQGSEA. Trimming at V came to 4 bases and at J to 7 bases, leaving 6 bases not matched to a gene. CDR3 coding DNA: TGCAGCGTTGTAGGGGGCTCTAACGGGGAGCTGTTTTTT. Its translation is CSVVGGSNGELFF.

This chain links TRBV24-1 with TRBJ2-2, with D maybe TRBD2 (6 bases). Germline V lookup: CDR1 KGHDR, CDR2 SFDVKD. CDR3 length: 15 residues. The ends were cut back, 5 bases at V and 1 base at J, with 10 bases in the middle. The CDR3: CATSAAGKNTGELFF. CDR3 bases: TGTGCCACCAGTGCTGCGGGGAAGAACACCGGGGAGCTGTTTTTT.

This clone was seen only a few times. The chain uses TRBV5-1 and TRBJ2-7; 9 bases fit TRBD1. This CDR3 has 12 residues. The germline gives CDR1 SGHRS, CDR2 YFSETQ. V shed 4 bases, J shed 6 bases, and the junction held 2 bases outside the gene matches. The CDR3 DNA reads TGCGCCAGCAGCCGGGACAGGGCCGAGCAGTACTTC. Residues: CASSRDRAEQYF.

To note about this clone: One end of the junction varies from germline; a read error may be responsible. The V gene is TRBV18, the J gene TRBJ1-5, with 7 bases identical to TRBD1. The CDR3 consists of 12 residues. Germline CDR1 is KGHSH and CDR2 is LQKENI. The CDR3 DNA follows: TGTGCCAGCTCACCAGACGACAGGGTGGCAACTTTT. It encodes CASSPDDRVATF.

The chain combines TRBV6-5 with TRBJ2-1, with 9 nucleotides matching TRBD2. CDR1 MNHEY and CDR2 SVGAGI come from the germline V gene. V gave up 2 bases and J gave up 7 bases; unmatched junction bases: 6. The CDR3 has 15 amino acids. As DNA, the CDR3 is TGTGCCAGCAGTTACCGTAGCGGGAGAGGGAATGAGCAGTTCTTC. As protein: CASSYRSGRGNEQFF.

The rearrangement links TRBV18 to TRBJ1-1, with D unresolved. The germline V and J ends were trimmed by 3 bases and 1 base, with 6 bases remaining between them. The CDR3 totals 13 residues. Germline CDR1 and CDR2: KGHSH and LQKENI. The CDR3 region has the DNA TGTGCCAGCTCACCGGCCCAGAACACTGAAGCTTTCTTT. It encodes CASSPAQNTEAFF.

This clone was detected only a few times. This chain connects TRBV3-1 (or the pseudogene TRBV3-2) to TRBJ1-5; 7 nucleotides line up with TRBD1. J lost 6 bases, V lost 1 base, and 6 bases had no gene match. Germline CDR1 LGHDT, CDR2 YNNKEL (reference sequence). CDR3 length: 15 residues. In DNA form, the CDR3 reads TGTGCCAGCAGCCAAGGAACAGGGGCGGTTCAGCCCCAGCATTTT. This gives the protein CASSQGTGAVQPQHF.

The chain employs TRBV14 and TRBJ1-2; tentative D call: TRBD1 (6 bases). This CDR3 contains 15 residues. The ends were cut back, 1 base at V and 2 bases at J, with 11 bases in the middle. The germline CDR1 and CDR2 sequences are SGHDN and FVKESK. CDR3 in DNA: TGTGCCAGCAGCCAAGGCGGGGGCGGAAACTATGGCTACACCTTC. Residues: CASSQGGGGNYGYTF.

The V call is TRBV6-2 or TRBV6-3, the J call TRBJ1-2; 10 bases fit TRBD1. The germline V gene has CDR1 MNHEY and CDR2 SVGEGT. The CDR3 is 16 residues long. V gave up 4 bases and J gave up 2 bases; unmatched junction bases: 7. The CDR3 sequence is CASSFPRQGANYGYTF. The CDR3 region has the DNA TGTGCCAGCAGTTTCCCGAGACAGGGGGCCAACTATGGCTACACCTTC.

This clone was seen a handful of times. The chain combines TRBV6-2 or TRBV6-3 with TRBJ1-5; 11 bases agree with TRBD1. Germline loops: CDR1 MNHEY, CDR2 SVGEGT. The CDR3 covers 19 residues. The V and J ends lost 0 bases and 7 bases, in that order; junction bases with no gene match: 14. For the CDR3, the DNA is TGTGCCAGCAGTTACTCGATCGGGACAGGGGGTGCCACTGGACAGCCCCAGCATTTT. Translating it yields CASSYSIGTGGATGQPQHF.

CDR3: CASSMGLAGSTQYF. In nucleotides, the CDR3 is TGTGCCAGTAGTATGGGACTAGCGGGGAGTACGCAGTATTTT. This sequence joins TRBV19 and TRBJ2-3; 13 bases are shared with TRBD2. Germline values: CDR1 LNHDA, CDR2 SQIVND (reference sequence). Unmatched junction bases numbered 2, after V lost 3 bases and J lost 8 bases. The CDR3 covers 14 residues.

The V call is TRBV5-1, the J call TRBJ2-2; unclear D gene. Germline V lookup: CDR1 SGHRS, CDR2 YFSETQ. Trimming took off 0 bases at V and 0 bases at J, with 9 bases between the two ends. The CDR3 is 16 residues long. The CDR3: CASSLAIASNTGELFF. The CDR3 DNA follows: TGCGCCAGCAGCTTGGCCATAGCATCGAACACCGGGGAGCTGTTTTTT.

V and J are TRBV23-1 and TRBJ2-5, with D tentatively TRBD2 (5 bases). TRBV23-1 is placed among ORFs of uncertain function. This CDR3 is 15 amino acids long. The V gene lost 3 bases and the J gene lost 0 bases, with 11 bases spanning the gap. The CDR3 coding sequence is TGCGCCAGCAGTCAGCCAGAGAGGGACCAAGAGACCCAGTACTTC. It is translated as CASSQPERDQETQYF.

The chain recombines TRBV6-5 with TRBJ1-1, with D possibly matching TRBD1 (5 bases). V was pared by 6 bases and J by 1 base, with 9 bases between. Germline V gene lookup returns CDR1 MNHEY and CDR2 SVGAGI. CDR3 length: 13 amino acids. The CDR3 protein is CASSVQENTEAFF. The CDR3 region has the DNA TGTGCCAGCAGCGTACAGGAGAACACTGAAGCTTTCTTT.

The sample holds one count of this clone. This chain uses TRBV27 with TRBJ2-5, with D tentatively TRBD1 (5 bases). Deletions cut 2 bases from V and 1 base from J, with 11 bases between. Germline CDR1 reads MNHEY; CDR2 reads SMNVEV (reference sequence). The CDR3 totals 15 residues. The chain's CDR3 is CASSLGAGPQETQYF. The CDR3 coding sequence is TGTGCCAGCAGTTTAGGGGCAGGGCCCCAAGAGACCCAGTACTTC.

V gene TRBV19 combines with J gene TRBJ1-2; D is perhaps TRBD1 (6 bases). Germline V lookup: CDR1 LNHDA, CDR2 SQIVND (reference sequence). This CDR3 has 14 residues. V lost 3 bases and J 3 bases, leaving 11 bases between the germline ends. DNA of the CDR3: TGTGCCAGTAGTATGCCCCGGACAGACTATGGCTACACCTTC. This codes for CASSMPRTDYGYTF.

The chain has TRBV3-1 (or the pseudogene TRBV3-2) and TRBJ2-6; D gene uncertain. Germline-derived CDR1 and CDR2 are LGHDT and YNNKEL (reference sequence). Trimming pared 4 bases from V and 2 bases from J, leaving 9 bases between. This CDR3 has 15 amino acids. DNA for the CDR3: TGTGCCAGCAGCCCCTCCATAGCTGGGGCCAACGTCCTGACTTTC. Translation gives CASSPSIAGANVLTF.

The rearrangement links TRBV5-5 to TRBJ1-4; D may be TRBD1 (6 bases). Looked up from germline, CDR1 is SGHKS and CDR2 is YYEKEE (reference sequence). Trimming shortened V by 0 bases and J by 1 base, and 13 bases separated the two germline ends. The CDR3 contains 17 residues. The CDR3 DNA sequence: TGTGCCAGCAGCTTGGTTAGGGGGAGTTTAACTAATGAAAAACTGTTTTTT. Residues: CASSLVRGSLTNEKLFF.

This CDR3 is CASSLLGGLRTEAFF. The DNA of the CDR3 is TGTGCCAGCAGCTTACTCGGGGGGCTGCGCACTGAAGCTTTCTTT. V usage is TRBV7-9 and J usage is TRBJ1-1; TRBD1 might be the D (6 bases). CDR3 size: 15 residues. The germline V gene has CDR1 SEHNR and CDR2 FQNEAQ (reference sequence). With 2 bases removed from V and 4 bases from J, the gap between germline ends came to 14 bases. Complete variable domain (other parts from reference TRBV7-9 and TRBJ1-1): DTGVSQNPRHKITKRGQNVTFRCDPISEHNRLYWYRQTLGQGPEFLTYFQNEAQLEKSRLLSDRFSAERPKGSFSTLEIQRTEQGDSAMYLCASSLLGGLRTEAFFGQGTRLTVV.

DNA for the CDR3: TGTGCCAGCAGTTTAGAGTTTCTTGGCAGGGCCATTTCCAGCGACGAGCAGTACTTC. Residues: CASSLEFLGRAISSDEQYF. The chain recombines TRBV27 with TRBJ2-7, with D possibly TRBD1 on 5 matching bases. Trimming pared 2 bases from V and 5 bases from J, leaving 28 bases between. The germline V gene encodes CDR1 MNHEY and CDR2 SMNVEV (reference sequence). CDR3 length equals 19 residues.

CDR3 bases: TGTGCCAGTAGTATAGAGGGGGCAGGAAACCAGCCCCAGCATTTT. Encoded protein: CASSIEGAGNQPQHF. The chain recombines TRBV19 with TRBJ1-5; D may be TRBD1 (6 bases). Germline-derived CDR1 and CDR2 are LNHDA and SQIVND (reference sequence). V was clipped by 0 bases and J by 7 bases, with 13 bases between them. CDR3 length: 15 amino acids.

The chain is built from TRBV9 and TRBJ1-2, with unresolved D. Trimming stripped 2 bases from V and 2 bases from J, with 10 bases between. Germline loops: CDR1 SGDLS, CDR2 YYNGEE. The CDR3 runs 14 residues. CDR3 residues: CASSVGVTNYGYTF. The CDR3 nucleotides read TGTGCCAGCAGCGTCGGAGTAACCAACTATGGCTACACCTTC.

The V call is TRBV6-5, the J call TRBJ2-3; 10 bases are a match to TRBD2. The CDR3 runs 16 residues. Germline loops: CDR1 MNHEY, CDR2 SVGAGI. V shed 4 bases and J 1 base; nucleotides not matched to a gene: 5. CDR3 in DNA: TGTGCCAGCAGTTCCACCCTAGCGGGGGGCACAGATACGCAGTATTTT. Protein product: CASSSTLAGGTDTQYF.

This chain links TRBV4-3 with TRBJ1-1; no reliable D call. Per the germline V gene, CDR1 is LGHNA and CDR2 is YSLEER. The CDR3 is 15 amino acids. The V and J ends lost 4 bases and 1 base respectively, with 13 bases between them. The CDR3 DNA is TGCGCCAGCAGCCCGGCGGCGGCCCGGAACACTGAAGCTTTCTTT. Residues: CASSPAAARNTEAFF.

The rearrangement uses TRBV6-5 and TRBJ1-2; possible D gene TRBD1, 6 bases. The CDR3 contains 15 residues. The germline V and J ends were trimmed by 2 bases and 4 bases, with 14 bases remaining between them. In germline, CDR1 is MNHEY, CDR2 SVGAGI. The CDR3 DNA reads TGTGCCAGCAGTTACCGGGCAGGGGTCCCCTATGGCTACACCTTC. Amino acids: CASSYRAGVPYGYTF.

The chain couples TRBV6-5 to TRBJ1-2; 11 nucleotides agree with TRBD1. The junction had 3 bases not matched to a gene; V was cut back by 6 bases and J by 0 bases. The CDR3 contains 15 residues. Germline CDR1 MNHEY, CDR2 SVGAGI. The CDR3 reads CASRGTGGTNYGYTF. As DNA, the CDR3 is TGTGCCAGCAGGGGGACAGGGGGTACTAACTATGGCTACACCTTC.